This TCR beta chain appears in the sequencing data of a study of synovial regulatory T cells in juvenile arthritis. Whole-study results and caveats: Synovial Teff and blood CPL repertoires partially overlapped with iaTreg TCR repertoires, which were largely patient-private. Blood Treg cells that were inflammation-associated showed lower TCR diversity than other blood Treg cells.

HLA-DR+ Treg cells made up the iaTreg subset. Measured with immunoSEQ multiplex PCR; TCRdb has only the in-frame clones, and not every one. Here the sample table reports over 7,500 clones. As to this clone: Its cognate antigen is unknown.

The germline V gene encodes CDR1 SGHRS and CDR2 YFSETQ. There are 13 residues in the CDR3. There is no recorded DNA. Sample: Treg cells from blood. The subset here: HLA-DR+ inflammation-associated blood Treg cells. This chain joins TRBV5-1 and TRBJ1-2; lacking DNA, the TRBD1 call made by TCRdb goes unchecked. This receptor was identified in a donor aged 2-35 years with juvenile idiopathic arthritis. The CDR3 is CASSEGQRYGYTF.